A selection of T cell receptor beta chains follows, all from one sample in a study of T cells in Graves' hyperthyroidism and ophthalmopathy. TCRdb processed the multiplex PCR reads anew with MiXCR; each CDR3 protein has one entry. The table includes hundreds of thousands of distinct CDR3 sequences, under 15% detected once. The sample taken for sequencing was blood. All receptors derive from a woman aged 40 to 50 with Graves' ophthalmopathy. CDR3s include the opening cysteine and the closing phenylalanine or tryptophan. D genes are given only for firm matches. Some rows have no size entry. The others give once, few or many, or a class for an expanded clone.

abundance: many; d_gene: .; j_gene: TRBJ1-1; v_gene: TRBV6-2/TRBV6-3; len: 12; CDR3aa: CASTRKNTEAFF
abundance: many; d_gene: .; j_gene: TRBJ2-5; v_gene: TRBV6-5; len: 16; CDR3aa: CASSFGRGSLQETQYF
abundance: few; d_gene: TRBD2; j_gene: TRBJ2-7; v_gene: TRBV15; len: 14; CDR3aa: CATSSRLADYEQYF
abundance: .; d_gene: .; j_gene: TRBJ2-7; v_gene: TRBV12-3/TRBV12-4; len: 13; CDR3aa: CASSSNGQGQQYF
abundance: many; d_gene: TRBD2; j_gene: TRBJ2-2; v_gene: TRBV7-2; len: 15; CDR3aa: CASSFSAGVIGELFF
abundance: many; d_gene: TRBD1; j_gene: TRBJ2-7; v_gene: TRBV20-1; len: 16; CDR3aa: CSARGGDRGHLYEQYF
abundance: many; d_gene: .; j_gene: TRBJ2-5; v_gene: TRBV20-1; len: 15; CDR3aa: CSARPPWPAQETQYF
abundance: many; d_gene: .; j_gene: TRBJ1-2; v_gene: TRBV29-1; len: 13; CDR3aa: CSVEDPGNGGYTF
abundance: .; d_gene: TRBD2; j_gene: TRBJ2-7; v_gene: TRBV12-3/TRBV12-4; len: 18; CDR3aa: CASREGLAGGPGRYEQYF
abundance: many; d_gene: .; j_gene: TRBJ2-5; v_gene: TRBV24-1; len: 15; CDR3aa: CATSGSWVGQETQYF
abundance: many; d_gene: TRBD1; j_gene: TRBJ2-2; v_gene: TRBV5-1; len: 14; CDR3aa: CASSWTGGAGELFF
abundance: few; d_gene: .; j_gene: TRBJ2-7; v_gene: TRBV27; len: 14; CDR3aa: CASSLKGVTYEQYF
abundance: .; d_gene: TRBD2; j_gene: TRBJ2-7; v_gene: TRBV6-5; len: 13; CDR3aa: CASSYSRETEQYF
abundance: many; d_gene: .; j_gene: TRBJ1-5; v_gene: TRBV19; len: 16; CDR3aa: CASSKVKLYSNQPQHF
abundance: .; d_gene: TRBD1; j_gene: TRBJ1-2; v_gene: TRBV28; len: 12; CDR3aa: CASSSQGASYTF